This T cell receptor (beta chain) came from a study of CD4 and CD8 cells across lung adenocarcinoma regions. Donors had localized lung adenocarcinoma, a non-small cell lung cancer. Each CDR3 protein gets one entry after TCRdb re-called the PCR reads with MiXCR. The sample includes under 8,000 distinct CDR3 sequences, approximately 49% of them seen just once. This clonotype was seen only a few times. The CDR3 sequence is 15 residues long. Per the germline V gene, CDR1 is MNHEY and CDR2 is SVGAGI. The ends were cut back, 2 bases at V and 2 bases at J, with 7 bases in the middle. This TCR derives from a male donor with lung adenocarcinoma. The CD4 and CD8 labels of this study may be unreliable. The gene calls are TRBV6-5 and TRBJ1-6; D is ambiguous. Sample: CD8+ T cells from the center of a lung tumor. CDR3 protein: CASSYSTPYNSPLHF. The DNA for the CDR3 is TGTGCCAGCAGTTACAGCACTCCCTATAATTCACCCCTCCACTTT.